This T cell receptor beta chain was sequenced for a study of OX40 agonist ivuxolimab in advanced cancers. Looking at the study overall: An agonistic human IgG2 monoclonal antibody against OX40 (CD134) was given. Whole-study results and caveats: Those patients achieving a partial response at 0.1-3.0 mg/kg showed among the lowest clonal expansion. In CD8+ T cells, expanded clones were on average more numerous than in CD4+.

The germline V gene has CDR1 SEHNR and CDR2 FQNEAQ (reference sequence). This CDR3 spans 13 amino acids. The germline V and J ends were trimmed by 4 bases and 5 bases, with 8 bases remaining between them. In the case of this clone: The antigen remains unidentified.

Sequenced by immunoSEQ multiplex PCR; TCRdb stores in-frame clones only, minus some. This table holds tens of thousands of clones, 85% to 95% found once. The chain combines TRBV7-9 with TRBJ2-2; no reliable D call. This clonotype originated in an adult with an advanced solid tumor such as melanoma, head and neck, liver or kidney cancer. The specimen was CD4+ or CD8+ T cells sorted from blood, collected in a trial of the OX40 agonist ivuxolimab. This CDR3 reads CASSSSGTGELFF. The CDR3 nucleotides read TGTGCCAGCAGCTCATCTGGGACCGGGGAGCTGTTTTTT.